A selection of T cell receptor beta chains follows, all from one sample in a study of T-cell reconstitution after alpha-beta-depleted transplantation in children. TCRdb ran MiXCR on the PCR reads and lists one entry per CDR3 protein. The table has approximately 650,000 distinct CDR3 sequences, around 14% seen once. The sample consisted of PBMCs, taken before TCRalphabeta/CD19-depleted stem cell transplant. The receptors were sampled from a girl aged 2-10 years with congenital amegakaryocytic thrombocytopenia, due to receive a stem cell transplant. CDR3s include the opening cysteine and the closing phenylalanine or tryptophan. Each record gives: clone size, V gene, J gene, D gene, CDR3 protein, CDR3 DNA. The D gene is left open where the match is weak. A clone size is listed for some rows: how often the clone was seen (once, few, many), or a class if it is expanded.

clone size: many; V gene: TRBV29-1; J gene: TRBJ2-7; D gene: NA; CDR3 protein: CSVGLHYEQYF; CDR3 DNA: TGCAGCGTTGGACTCCACTACGAGCAGTACTTC
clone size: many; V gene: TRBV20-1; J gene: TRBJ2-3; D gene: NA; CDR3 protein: CSANYPDTQYF; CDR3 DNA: TGCAGTGCTAACTATCCAGATACGCAGTATTTT
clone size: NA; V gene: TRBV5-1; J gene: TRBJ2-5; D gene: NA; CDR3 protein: CASSTGTVDPETQYF; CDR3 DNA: TGCGCCAGCAGCACCGGGACCGTGGACCCAGAGACCCAGTACTTC
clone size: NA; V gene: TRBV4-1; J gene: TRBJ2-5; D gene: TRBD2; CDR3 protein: CASSQGTSGTQETQYF; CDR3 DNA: TGCGCCAGCAGCCAGGGGACTAGCGGGACACAAGAGACCCAGTACTTC
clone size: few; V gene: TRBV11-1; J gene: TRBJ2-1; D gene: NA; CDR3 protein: CASSPSYDEQFF; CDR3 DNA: TGTGCCAGCAGCCCCTCCTACGATGAGCAGTTCTTC
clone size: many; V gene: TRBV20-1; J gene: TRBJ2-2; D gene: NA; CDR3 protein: CSARDWASRGTGELFF; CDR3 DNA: TGCAGTGCTAGAGATTGGGCATCGAGGGGAACCGGGGAGCTGTTTTTT
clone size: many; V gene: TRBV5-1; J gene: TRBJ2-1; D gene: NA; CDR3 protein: CASGSELGANEQFF; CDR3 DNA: TGCGCCAGTGGTTCGGAACTTGGGGCGAATGAGCAGTTCTTC
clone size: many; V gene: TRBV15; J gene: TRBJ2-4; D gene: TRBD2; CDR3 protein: CATSRGNAGGAKNIQYF; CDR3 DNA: TGTGCCACCAGCAGAGGTAACGCGGGAGGAGCCAAAAACATTCAGTACTTC
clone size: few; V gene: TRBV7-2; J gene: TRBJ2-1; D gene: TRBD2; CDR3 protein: CASSLWSGSSYNEQFF; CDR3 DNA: TGTGCCAGCAGCTTGTGGAGCGGGAGCTCCTACAATGAGCAGTTCTTC
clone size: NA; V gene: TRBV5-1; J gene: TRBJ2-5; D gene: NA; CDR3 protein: CASSLIGGTLMETQYF; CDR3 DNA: TGCGCCAGCAGCTTGATAGGCGGGACGCTTATGGAGACCCAGTACTTC
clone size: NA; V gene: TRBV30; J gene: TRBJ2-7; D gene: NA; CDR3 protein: CAWSSGFEYEQYF; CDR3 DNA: TGTGCCTGGAGTTCGGGGTTCGAGTACGAGCAGTACTTC
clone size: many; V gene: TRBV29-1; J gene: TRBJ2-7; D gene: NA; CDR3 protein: CSVTGPREYEQYF; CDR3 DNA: TGCAGCGTTACGGGCCCCCGGGAATACGAGCAGTACTTC
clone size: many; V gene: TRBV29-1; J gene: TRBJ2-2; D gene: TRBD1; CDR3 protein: CSVLQGNGELFF; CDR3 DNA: TGCAGCGTGCTACAGGGGAACGGGGAGCTGTTTTTT
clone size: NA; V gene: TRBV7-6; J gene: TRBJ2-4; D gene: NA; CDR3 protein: CASSSEPGGLDIQDF; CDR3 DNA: TGTGCCAGCAGCTCCGAACCAGGGGGGCTGGACATTCAGGACTTC
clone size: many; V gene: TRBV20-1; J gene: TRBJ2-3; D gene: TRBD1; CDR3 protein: CSARIPGTGDSDTQYF; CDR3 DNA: TGCAGTGCTAGAATCCCCGGGACAGGGGATTCTGATACGCAGTATTTT
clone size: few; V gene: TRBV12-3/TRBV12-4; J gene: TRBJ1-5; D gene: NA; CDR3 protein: CASSSPRDGNQPQHF; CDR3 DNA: TGTGCCAGCAGTTCCCCCCGGGACGGAAATCAGCCCCAGCATTTT
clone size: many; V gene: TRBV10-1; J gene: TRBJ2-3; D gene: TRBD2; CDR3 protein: CATSTSWDTDTQYF; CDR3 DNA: TGCGCCACATCGACTAGCTGGGACACAGATACGCAGTATTTT
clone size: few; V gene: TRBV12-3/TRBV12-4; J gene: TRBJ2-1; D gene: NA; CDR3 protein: CASSRHGGPSRSEQFF; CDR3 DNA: TGTGCCAGCAGTCGGCACGGAGGGCCTAGCCGGAGTGAGCAGTTCTTC
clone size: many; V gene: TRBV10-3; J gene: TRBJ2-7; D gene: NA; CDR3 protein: CAISEGWDYEQYF; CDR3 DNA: TGTGCCATCAGTGAGGGCTGGGACTACGAGCAGTACTTC
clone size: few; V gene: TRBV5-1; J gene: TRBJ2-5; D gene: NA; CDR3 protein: CASRGVILETQYF; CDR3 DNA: TGCGCCAGCAGAGGTGTTATCCTGGAGACCCAGTACTTC
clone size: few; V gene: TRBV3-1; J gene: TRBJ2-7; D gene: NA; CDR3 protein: CASSLWRGSYEQYF; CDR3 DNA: TGTGCCAGCAGCCTATGGAGGGGGTCCTACGAGCAGTACTTC
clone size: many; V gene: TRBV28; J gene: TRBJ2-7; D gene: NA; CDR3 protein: CASRTADGYEQYF; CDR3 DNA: TGTGCCAGCAGAACCGCGGACGGTTACGAGCAGTACTTC
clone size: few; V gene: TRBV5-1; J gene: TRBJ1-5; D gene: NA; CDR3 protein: CASSLTPDSKGSQPQHF; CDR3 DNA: TGCGCCAGCAGCTTGACCCCCGACAGCAAGGGATCTCAGCCCCAGCATTTT
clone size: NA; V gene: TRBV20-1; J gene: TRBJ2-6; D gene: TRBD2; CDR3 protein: CSAGSSGSISGANVLTF; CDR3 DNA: TGCAGTGCTGGGTCTAGCGGGTCAATCTCTGGGGCCAACGTCCTGACTTTC
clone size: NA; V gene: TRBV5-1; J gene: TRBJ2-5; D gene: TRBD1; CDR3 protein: CASSLFPQDREYQETQYF; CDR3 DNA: TGCGCCAGCAGCTTATTTCCCCAAGACAGGGAATACCAAGAGACCCAGTACTTC
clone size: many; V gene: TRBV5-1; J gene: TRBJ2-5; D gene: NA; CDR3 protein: CASSLGLQETQYF; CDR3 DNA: TGCGCCAGCAGCTTGGGACTGCAAGAGACCCAGTACTTC
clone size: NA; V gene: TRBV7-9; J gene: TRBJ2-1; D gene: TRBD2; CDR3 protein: CASSLVQREGSYNEQFF; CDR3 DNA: TGTGCCAGCAGCTTAGTCCAGCGGGAGGGTTCCTACAATGAGCAGTTCTTC
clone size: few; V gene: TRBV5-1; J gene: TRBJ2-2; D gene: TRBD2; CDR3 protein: CASSLTIGLAGDTGELFF; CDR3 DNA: TGCGCCAGCAGCTTGACGATCGGGCTAGCGGGAGACACCGGGGAGCTGTTTTTT
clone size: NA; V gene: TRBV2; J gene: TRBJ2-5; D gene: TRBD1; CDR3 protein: CASSTGTGGRETQYF; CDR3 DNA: TGTGCCAGCAGTACCGGGACAGGGGGACGAGAGACCCAGTACTTC
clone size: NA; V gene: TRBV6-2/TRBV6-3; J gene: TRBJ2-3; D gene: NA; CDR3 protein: CASSRRDGTGTDTQYF; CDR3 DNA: TGTGCCAGCAGCCGTAGGGACGGCACGGGTACAGATACGCAGTATTTT
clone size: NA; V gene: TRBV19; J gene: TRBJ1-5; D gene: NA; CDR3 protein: CASSIGPTGSQPQHF; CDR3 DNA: TGTGCCAGTAGTATAGGGCCTACTGGAAGTCAGCCCCAGCATTTT
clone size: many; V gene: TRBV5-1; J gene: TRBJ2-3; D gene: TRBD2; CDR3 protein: CASSLAATGAGGLTDTQYF; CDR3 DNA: TGCGCCAGCAGCTTGGCCGCGACGGGGGCGGGAGGCCTCACAGATACGCAGTATTTT
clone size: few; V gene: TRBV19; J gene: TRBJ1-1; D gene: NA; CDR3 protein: CASRSRANTEAFF; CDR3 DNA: TGTGCCAGTAGAAGTAGGGCGAACACTGAAGCTTTCTTT
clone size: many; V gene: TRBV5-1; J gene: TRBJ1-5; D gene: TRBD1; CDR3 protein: CASSRTALQGFTQPQHF; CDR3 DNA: TGCGCCAGCAGCCGCACCGCTTTACAGGGGTTTACTCAGCCCCAGCATTTT
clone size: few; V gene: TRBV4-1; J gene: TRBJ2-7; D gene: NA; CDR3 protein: CASRPQPLDDGPREQYF; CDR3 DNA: TGCGCCAGCAGACCACAGCCACTCGACGATGGACCGCGCGAGCAGTACTTC
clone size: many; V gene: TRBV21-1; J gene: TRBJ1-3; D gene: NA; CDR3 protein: CASSKVGRGRNTIYF; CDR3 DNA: TGTGCCAGCAGCAAAGTCGGCAGGGGGCGTAACACCATATATTTT
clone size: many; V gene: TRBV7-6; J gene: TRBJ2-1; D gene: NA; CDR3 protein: CASSLEPSSYNEQFF; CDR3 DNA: TGTGCCAGCAGCTTAGAGCCAAGCTCCTACAATGAGCAGTTCTTC
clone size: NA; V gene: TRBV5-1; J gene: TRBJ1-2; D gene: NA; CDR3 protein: CASSPRTDPMSYGYTF; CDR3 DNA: TGCGCCAGCAGCCCCAGGACAGACCCTATGAGCTATGGCTACACCTTC
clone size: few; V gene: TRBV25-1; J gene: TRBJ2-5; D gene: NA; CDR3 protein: CASSDFAGQETQYF; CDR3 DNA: TGTGCCAGCAGTGATTTTGCGGGACAAGAGACCCAGTACTTC
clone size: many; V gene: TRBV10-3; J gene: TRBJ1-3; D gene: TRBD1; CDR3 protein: CAIKTGGRGNTIYF; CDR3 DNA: TGTGCCATCAAGACAGGGGGCCGTGGAAACACCATATATTTT
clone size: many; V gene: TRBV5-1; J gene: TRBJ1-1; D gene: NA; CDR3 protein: CASSLTGKTEAFF; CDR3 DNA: TGCGCCAGCAGCTTGACCGGGAAGACTGAAGCTTTCTTT
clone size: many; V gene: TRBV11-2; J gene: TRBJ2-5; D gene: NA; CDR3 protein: CASWSSIGATQETQYF; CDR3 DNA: TGTGCCAGCTGGAGTTCAATCGGGGCTACACAAGAGACCCAGTACTTC
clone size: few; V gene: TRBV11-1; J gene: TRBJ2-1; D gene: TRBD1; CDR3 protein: CASSPGDRGMGISHNEQFF; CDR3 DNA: TGTGCCAGCAGCCCGGGGGACAGGGGGATGGGTATCTCACACAATGAGCAGTTCTTC
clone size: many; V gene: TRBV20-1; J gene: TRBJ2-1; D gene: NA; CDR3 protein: CSAFSLASLDNEQFF; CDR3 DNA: TGCAGTGCCTTTAGCCTAGCGAGTCTAGACAATGAGCAGTTCTTC
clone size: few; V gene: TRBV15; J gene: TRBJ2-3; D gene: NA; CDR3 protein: CATSSHPVDTQYF; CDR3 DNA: TGTGCCACCAGCAGCCACCCTGTAGATACGCAGTATTTT
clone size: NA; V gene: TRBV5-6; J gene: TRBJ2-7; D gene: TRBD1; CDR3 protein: CASSEGQHYEQYF; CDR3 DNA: TGTGCCAGCAGTGAGGGACAGCACTACGAGCAGTACTTC
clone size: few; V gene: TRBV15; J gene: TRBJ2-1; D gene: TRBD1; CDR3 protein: CATSTPRGQGNEQFF; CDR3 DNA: TGTGCCACCAGCACCCCCAGGGGACAGGGCAATGAGCAGTTCTTC
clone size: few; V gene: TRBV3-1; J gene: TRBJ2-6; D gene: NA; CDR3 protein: CASSRGLGSGANVLTF; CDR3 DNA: TGTGCCAGCAGCCGAGGCTTGGGCTCTGGGGCCAACGTCCTGACTTTC
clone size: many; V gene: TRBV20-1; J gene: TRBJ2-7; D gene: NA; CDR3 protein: CSARRGDHSYEQYF; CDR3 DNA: TGCAGTGCTAGAAGGGGCGATCACTCCTACGAGCAGTACTTC
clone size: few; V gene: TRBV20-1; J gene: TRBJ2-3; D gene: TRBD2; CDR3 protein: CSPGTNSDTQYF; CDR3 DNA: TGCAGTCCCGGGACTAATTCAGATACGCAGTATTTT
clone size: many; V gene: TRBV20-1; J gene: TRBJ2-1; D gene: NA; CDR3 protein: CSARGVYSSYNEQFF; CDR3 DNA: TGCAGTGCTAGAGGGGTGTATAGCTCCTACAATGAGCAGTTCTTC